This T cell receptor beta chain emerged from a study of OX40 agonist ivuxolimab in advanced cancers. General study points: Both CD4+ and CD8+ T cell populations in blood had undergone clonal expansion by week 6 at 0.1 to 3.0 mg/kg.

Comment on this clone: Its antigen remains unknown.

Germline V lookup: CDR1 LNHDA, CDR2 SQIVND (reference sequence). Deletions cut 0 bases from V and 4 bases from J, with 3 bases between. This CDR3 has 12 amino acids. Produced via immunoSEQ multiplex PCR; TCRdb's table is partial and in-frame only. The table includes 75,000 to 95,000 clones, over 80% detected once. The chain combines TRBV19 with TRBJ1-2; D gene uncertain. The sequence came from an adult with an advanced solid tumor such as melanoma, head and neck, liver or kidney cancer. This specimen was CD4+ or CD8+ T cells sorted from blood, taken in a trial of the OX40 agonist ivuxolimab. The CDR3 spells CASSIDTYGYTF. CDR3 DNA sequence: TGTGCCAGTAGTATAGACACCTATGGCTACACCTTC.